These 21 T cell receptor beta chains were all obtained from the same sample, sequenced in a study of T cells in Graves' hyperthyroidism and ophthalmopathy (dated by TCRdb to between 2017 and 2020). Libraries came from multiplex PCR. The run used an Illumina HiSeq 2000. TCR beta CDR3 regions were amplified from RNA transcripts. The TCR CDR3 was subjected to a first round of RT-PCR using the HTBI primer set and the Qiagen OneStep RT-PCR kit. TCRdb took the public reads, trimmed them with fastp at Q25, ran MiXCR for clone calling and kept in-frame beta chains. For every CDR3 protein sequence, its rows merge into one entry that carries the most common genes and DNA. Within this sample are about 600,000 distinct CDR3 sequences, with 15% to 20% of them counted one time only. The top ten constitute more than 3% of the sample. What was sequenced was blood. The receptor set was obtained from a woman in her 40s with Graves' ophthalmopathy.

This clonotype occurred a few times. The chain employs TRBV7-8 and TRBJ1-5; the D gene is possibly TRBD1 (5 bases). Trimming stripped 4 bases from V and 0 bases from J, with 10 bases between. This CDR3 has 15 amino acids. Germline V CDR1 and CDR2: SGHVS, FQNEAQ. This CDR3 reads CASSSRQYSNQPQHF. Written as DNA, the CDR3 is TGTGCCAGCAGCTCGCGACAGTATAGCAATCAGCCCCAGCATTTT.

V gene TRBV19 combines with J gene TRBJ2-1; D might be TRBD2 (6 bases). V was clipped by 0 bases and J by 2 bases, with 11 bases between them. The germline gives CDR1 LNHDA, CDR2 SQIVND (reference sequence). The CDR3 loop spans 16 amino acids. The CDR3 DNA reads as TGTGCCAGTAGTATAGAGGGACTTACCGCCTACAATGAGCAGTTCTTC. This sequence encodes CASSIEGLTAYNEQFF.

This clonotype was observed a few times. The V gene is TRBV12-3 or TRBV12-4, the J gene TRBJ2-7, with 7 bases aligning to TRBD2. With 2 bases clipped from V and 9 bases from J, the junction kept 7 bases outside the gene matches. This CDR3 comprises 13 residues. CDR3 in DNA: TGTGCCAGCAGTTTAAGCGGGATTCGAGGGCAGTACTTC. Protein sequence: CASSLSGIRGQYF.

This chain joins TRBV20-1 and TRBJ2-4; no firm D call. The germline CDR1 and CDR2 sequences are DFQATT and SNEGSKA (reference sequence). The CDR3 totals 12 residues. CDR3 coding DNA: TGCCAGAGAAGCGCGGCCAAAAACATTCAGTACTTC. Translated: CQRSAAKNIQYF.

In this sample, this clonotype turned up many times. The chain carries TRBV27 and TRBJ1-1; D ambiguous. Germline V gene data show CDR1 as MNHEY and CDR2 as SMNVEV (reference sequence). This CDR3 contains 14 residues. Deletions cut 6 bases from V and 6 bases from J, with 17 bases between. The DNA of the CDR3 is TGTGCCAGCAGAACAGACCTGGTGGCACCTGAAGCTTTCTTT. Translating gives CASRTDLVAPEAFF.

In its sample, this clonotype was seen many times. CDR3 nucleotide sequence: TGCAGTGCCCAGACAGGGGGGCGCGCTGAAGCTTTCTTT. Translated, it gives CSAQTGGRAEAFF. V gene TRBV20-1 combines with J gene TRBJ1-1, with 9 nucleotides matching TRBD1. Per the germline V gene, CDR1 is DFQATT and CDR2 is SNEGSKA (reference sequence). J gave up 6 bases and V 6 bases, and 8 bases lay outside the gene matches. This CDR3 region has 13 residues.

As to this clonotype: Being one base from a much bigger clone, this may be a read error. The chain links TRBV12-3 or TRBV12-4 to TRBJ1-4, with D uncertain. This CDR3 comprises 13 residues. In DNA form, the CDR3 reads TGTGCCATCCGGACTCCCAATGATGAAAAACTGTCTTTT. The encoded protein is CAIRTPNDEKLSF.

V and J are TRBV10-3 and TRBJ2-3, with D uncertain. Trimming stripped 3 bases from V and 1 base from J, with 17 bases between. Germline CDR1 ENHRY, CDR2 SYGVKD. The CDR3 contains 17 residues. The CDR3 sequence: CAISDNTQAIGTDTQYF. For the CDR3, the DNA is TGTGCCATCAGTGATAACACCCAGGCAATAGGCACAGATACGCAGTATTTT.

The chain recombines TRBV12-3 or TRBV12-4 with TRBJ1-4, with D hard to call. CDR3 length equals 11 residues. V lost 11 bases, J lost 5 bases, and 9 bases lay in between. The CDR3 reads CAAGINEKLFF. The CDR3 DNA sequence: TGTGCCGCAGGTATAAATGAAAAACTGTTTTTT.

This clonotype was detected only a few times. This chain joins TRBV5-1 and TRBJ2-5, with TRBD2 matching 11 bases. Per the germline V gene, CDR1 is SGHRS and CDR2 is YFSETQ. The length of the CDR3 is 14 residues. V lost 4 bases and J lost 3; bases outside the gene matches: 2. CDR3 residues: CASSLTSGEETQYF. The CDR3 nucleotides read TGCGCCAGCAGCCTGACTAGCGGGGAAGAGACCCAGTACTTC. The full variable domain, rest sourced from reference TRBV5-1 and TRBJ2-5, is KAGVTQTPRYLIKTRGQQVTLSCSPISGHRSVSWYQQTPGQGLQFLFEYFSETQRNKGNFPGRFSGRQFSNSRSEMNVSTLELGDSALYLCASSLTSGEETQYFGPGTRLLVL.

This clonotype showed up just a few times. This chain's CDR3 is CASSPRETETQYF. The CDR3 bases are TGTGCCAGCTCACCCAGGGAGACGGAGACCCAGTACTTC. V gene TRBV18 combines with J gene TRBJ2-5; D could derive from TRBD1 or TRBD2 (5 bases each). CDR1 is KGHSH and CDR2 is LQKENI in the germline V gene. The V gene lost 3 bases and the J gene lost 5 bases, with 10 bases spanning the gap. This CDR3 spans 13 amino acids.

V usage is TRBV6-1 and J usage is TRBJ1-5, with TRBD1 matching over 8 bases. The CDR3 is 15 residues long. Trimming at V came to 6 bases and at J to 2 bases, leaving 6 bases not matched to a gene. Germline assignment: CDR1 MNHNS and CDR2 SASEGT. CDR3 region: CASRPPGGGNQPQHF. CDR3 nucleotide sequence: TGTGCCAGCAGACCCCCAGGGGGCGGCAATCAGCCCCAGCATTTT.

This clonotype was counted between two and nine times. The chain carries TRBV19 and TRBJ2-7, with 8 bases identical to TRBD1. With V trimmed by 6 bases and J by 2 bases, 6 bases remained unmatched. The CDR3 totals 14 residues. Germline CDR1 LNHDA, CDR2 SQIVND (reference sequence). The chain's CDR3 is CASRQGESPYEQYF. CDR3 in DNA: TGTGCCAGTAGACAGGGGGAGAGTCCCTACGAGCAGTACTTC.

This clonotype was counted a few times. The chain carries TRBV6-1 and TRBJ1-1; D is possibly TRBD1 (6 bases). The CDR3 covers 13 residues. Germline-derived CDR1 and CDR2 are MNHNS and SASEGT. The V gene lost 6 bases and the J gene lost 4 bases, with 12 bases spanning the gap. The CDR3 nucleotides are TGTGCCAGCAGACGGACAGTTGTCACTGAAGCTTTCTTT. Translating gives CASRRTVVTEAFF.

This clonotype was recorded many times. The V and J genes are TRBV12-3 or TRBV12-4 and TRBJ2-5; no clear D gene. Trimming shortened V by 5 bases and J by 6 bases, and 19 bases separated the two germline ends. The CDR3 consists of 15 residues. CDR3 sequence reads: CASSPPTGHRKTQYF. The CDR3, as DNA: TGTGCCAGCAGTCCACCAACGGGCCACCGAAAGACCCAGTACTTC.

The J gene is TRBJ1-3, the V gene TRBV2; D gene uncertain. The germline gives CDR1 SNHLY, CDR2 FYNNEI. V lost 3 bases and J lost 3, with 12 bases in between. This CDR3 region has 15 residues. CDR3 DNA sequence: TGTGCCAGCAGTGAGAGCCGCAAAAGTGGAAACACCATATATTTT. Protein product: CASSESRKSGNTIYF. Full variable domain (rest looked up from reference TRBV2 and TRBJ1-3): EPEVTQTPSHQVTQMGQEVILRCVPISNHLYFYWYRQILGQKVEFLVSFYNNEISEKSEIFDDQFSVERPDGSNFTLKIRSTKLEDSAMYFCASSESRKSGNTIYFGEGSWLTVV.

The CDR3 sequence is CASSLLGQGGDEQFF. The CDR3 DNA follows: TGCGCCAGCAGCTTGCTGGGACAGGGAGGCGATGAGCAGTTCTTC. V gene TRBV5-1 combines with J gene TRBJ2-1; TRBD1 matches at 9 bases. Per germline, CDR1 SGHRS and CDR2 YFSETQ. Trimming removed 1 base from V and 8 bases from J; junction bases left unmatched: 7. This CDR3 contains 15 residues.

This clonotype was seen ten or more times. V gene TRBV7-3 combines with J gene TRBJ2-2; D not certain. CDR3 length equals 14 residues. Trimming removed 4 bases from V and 1 base from J, with 7 bases in between. CDR1 is SGHTA and CDR2 is FQGTGA in the germline V gene. CDR3 loop: CASSSDRNTGELFF. The CDR3 bases are TGTGCCAGCAGCTCGGACCGGAACACCGGGGAGCTGTTTTTT.

This rearrangement joins TRBV19 to TRBJ2-7; D gene unclear. This CDR3 region has 14 residues. V was pared by 6 bases and J by 5 bases, with 17 bases between. Germline assignment: CDR1 LNHDA and CDR2 SQIVND (reference sequence). CDR3 nucleotide sequence: TGTGCCAGTAGCACTACGGGTCCCAACCACGAGCAGTACTTC. Amino acids: CASSTTGPNHEQYF.

The rearrangement links TRBV7-6 to TRBJ2-5; D is possibly TRBD2 (6 bases). The CDR3 consists of 14 residues. The V end lost 5 bases, the J end lost 6 bases, and 16 bases lay between the germline ends. CDR1 and CDR2 from the germline V gene are SGHVS and FNYEAQ. The CDR3, as DNA: TGTGCCAGCAGCCCTTCGATCGCGGGGCAGACCCAGTACTTC. Its translation is CASSPSIAGQTQYF. The full variable domain, completed using reference TRBV7-6 and TRBJ2-5, is GAGVSQSPRYKVTKRGQDVALRCDPISGHVSLYWYRQALGQGPEFLTYFNYEAQQDKSGLPNDRFSAERPEGSISTLTIQRTEQRDSAMYRCASSPSIAGQTQYFGPGTRLLVL.

The chain recombines TRBV18 with TRBJ2-1; a possible D gene is TRBD1 (6 bases). The V gene lost 6 bases and the J gene lost 0 bases, with 21 bases spanning the gap. CDR3 length: 18 amino acids. Germline lookup yields CDR1 KGHSH and CDR2 LQKENI. CDR3 sequence reads: CASSPLPTGPSSYNEQFF. The CDR3 nucleotides are TGTGCCAGCTCTCCCCTCCCGACAGGTCCTAGCTCCTACAATGAGCAGTTCTTC.